The 27 T cell receptor beta chains below all came from one sample that was sequenced in a study of T cells in Graves' hyperthyroidism and ophthalmopathy. The source material, RNA transcripts, was used to amplify TCR beta CDR3 regions. Initially, a first-round RT-PCR of the TCR CDR3 employed the HTBI primer set. TCRdb reprocessed the multiplex PCR reads with MiXCR, giving one entry per CDR3 protein. The table has 300,000 to 500,000 distinct CDR3 sequences, under 15% seen once. The material sequenced was blood. The receptors originated from a woman aged 25 to 39 with Graves' hyperthyroidism.

This clonotype has more than one count but fewer than ten. The chain recombines TRBV15 with TRBJ2-1; weak D call: TRBD2 (6 bases). Germline V gives CDR1 LNHNV, CDR2 YYDKDF (reference sequence). V lost 1 base and J 7 bases, leaving 14 bases between the germline ends. The CDR3 is 15 amino acids. CDR3 sequence: CATSRAGVSGNEQFF. In DNA form, the CDR3 reads TGTGCCACCAGCAGAGCGGGGGTATCCGGGAATGAGCAGTTCTTC.

CDR3 DNA sequence: TGTGCCAGCAGCGTAGCGGACGTAGGACCTGAAGCTTTCTTT. As protein: CASSVADVGPEAFF. This chain connects TRBV9 to TRBJ1-1; unclear D gene. From germline, CDR1 is SGDLS and CDR2 YYNGEE. Trimming took off 0 bases at V and 6 bases at J, with 12 bases between the two ends. This CDR3 spans 14 amino acids.

This clonotype was seen ten or more times. CDR3 loop: CASPLPSGRCLNEQFF. For the CDR3, the DNA is TGCGCCAGCCCCCTTCCTAGCGGGAGGTGCCTCAATGAGCAGTTCTTC. The chain is built from TRBV5-1 and TRBJ2-1; TRBD2 matches at 11 bases. Trimming at V came to 7 bases and at J to 6 bases, leaving 12 bases not matched to a gene. The CDR3 length is 16 residues. The germline CDR1 and CDR2 sequences are SGHRS and YFSETQ.

V usage is TRBV6-2 or TRBV6-3 and J usage is TRBJ1-5; TRBD1 might be the D (6 bases). Germline V gives CDR1 MNHEY, CDR2 SVGEGT. The CDR3 contains 15 residues. Trimming shortened V by 0 bases and J by 0 bases, and 6 bases separated the two germline ends. This chain's CDR3 is CASSYSGHSNQPQHF. DNA of the CDR3: TGTGCCAGCAGTTACTCGGGACATAGCAATCAGCCCCAGCATTTT.

The sample holds a few counts of this clonotype. The V gene is TRBV30, the J gene TRBJ2-7; 12 bases align to TRBD2. CDR3 length equals 20 residues. Germline lookup yields CDR1 GTSNPN and CDR2 SVGIG (reference sequence). V lost 2 bases to trimming and J lost 3 bases; unmatched junction nucleotides: 20. The CDR3 nucleotides read TGTGCCTGGAGTCGAACAAAGGGTTCTAGCGGGAGGGCTAATCGCTACGAGCAGTACTTC. It yields the protein CAWSRTKGSSGRANRYEQYF.

This clonotype came up a few times. A much larger clone is a single base away; this may be a read error. J is TRBJ2-1 and V is TRBV28; 12 bases align to TRBD2. CDR1 MDHEN and CDR2 SYDVKM come from the germline V gene. CDR3 length: 16 residues. The CDR3 nucleotides are TGTGCCAGCAGTTCACGACTAGCGGGGGTTCACAATGAGCGGTTCTTC. This sequence encodes CASSSRLAGVHNERFF.

This clonotype occurred many times. The rearrangement uses TRBV12-3 or TRBV12-4 and TRBJ2-5; D not certain. The CDR3 has 16 amino acids. V shed 5 bases and J shed 4 bases, with 20 bases lying between them. The CDR3 coding sequence is TGTGCCAGCAGTCCGAAGGCAGACGGTTCTTCAGAGACCCAGTACTTC. Amino acids: CASSPKADGSSETQYF.

The J gene is TRBJ1-5, the V gene TRBV19; D call uncertain. The CDR3 sequence is 11 residues long. Deletions cut 4 bases from V and 9 bases from J, with 7 bases between. Per germline, CDR1 LNHDA and CDR2 SQIVND (reference sequence). CDR3 residues: CASSTPGPQHF. CDR3 in DNA: TGTGCCAGTAGTACCCCTGGGCCCCAGCATTTT.

A few counts support this clonotype. This chain connects TRBV4-1 to TRBJ1-2; D is ambiguous. This CDR3 spans 16 amino acids. V was shortened by 1 base and J by 5 bases, with 17 bases between the two germline ends. The germline CDR1 and CDR2 sequences are MGHRA and YSYEKL. The CDR3 nucleotides are TGCGCCAGCAGCCAAGTCTTGGGCCCCGGACGGTATGGCTACACCTTC. Protein sequence: CASSQVLGPGRYGYTF.

The chain is built from TRBV20-1 and TRBJ2-1; D uncertain. Germline lookup yields CDR1 DFQATT and CDR2 SNEGSKA (reference sequence). CDR3 length: 13 residues. CDR3 residues: CSVVRFSYNEQFF. The CDR3 DNA is TGCAGCGTTGTTCGATTCTCCTACAATGAGCAGTTCTTC.

This clonotype was detected only a few times. This sequence joins TRBV28 and TRBJ1-2; 8 bases are a match to TRBD1. Trimming cost V 4 bases and J 4 bases; bases outside gene matches: 8. CDR3 size: 15 residues. Germline CDR1 reads MDHEN; CDR2 reads SYDVKM. This chain's CDR3 is CASSSPAGQAYGYTF. As DNA, the CDR3 is TGTGCCAGCAGTTCCCCTGCGGGACAGGCCTATGGCTACACCTTC.

This clonotype was found many times. The chain combines TRBV24-1 with TRBJ2-5; no clear D. Germline CDR1 KGHDR, CDR2 SFDVKD. The V end lost 7 bases, the J end lost 4 bases, and 6 bases lay between the germline ends. The CDR3 contains 11 residues. The CDR3: CATRYGETQYF. DNA for the CDR3: TGTGCCACCAGGTATGGAGAGACCCAGTACTTC.

This clonotype has more than one count but fewer than ten. The rearrangement joins TRBV20-1 to TRBJ2-1; 14 nucleotides line up with TRBD2. Germline CDR1 reads DFQATT; CDR2 reads SNEGSKA (reference sequence). CDR3 length: 18 residues. The CDR3: CSAGPPTSGRAVYNEQFF. For the CDR3, the DNA is TGCAGCGCTGGACCCCCGACTAGCGGGAGGGCCGTCTACAATGAGCAGTTCTTC.

This clonotype was seen ten or more times. The chain links TRBV28 to TRBJ2-5; D unresolved. Between the trimmed V and J ends, which lost 5 bases and 7 bases, there was a span of 5 bases. Germline CDR1 reads MDHEN; CDR2 reads SYDVKM. The CDR3 runs to 10 residues. CDR3 residues: CASSTGTQYF. For the CDR3, the DNA is TGTGCCAGCAGTACCGGGACCCAGTACTTC. The variable domain in full, with the rest retrieved from reference TRBV28 and TRBJ2-5, is DVKVTQSSRYLVKRTGEKVFLECVQDMDHENMFWYRQDPGLGLRLIYFSYDVKMKEKGDIPEGYSVSREKKERFSLILESASTNQTSMYLCASSTGTQYFGPGTRLLVL.

Comment on this clonotype: The junction departs from the called germline gene at one end, perhaps through a read error. The rearrangement links TRBV25-1 to TRBJ2-3; 8 bases line up with TRBD2. CDR1 and CDR2 from the germline V gene are MGHDK and SYGVNS. CDR3 size: 15 residues. In DNA form, the CDR3 reads TGTGCCAACAGTCAAGCGGGAGCGAGCACAGATACGCAGTATTTT. Protein product: CANSQAGASTDTQYF.

V usage is TRBV3-1 and J usage is TRBJ2-7; TRBD1 aligns across 8 bases. CDR3 length equals 14 residues. The germline CDR1 and CDR2 sequences are LGHDT and YNNKEL (reference sequence). J lost 4 bases, V lost 3 bases, and 5 bases had no gene match. CDR3 nucleotide sequence: TGTGCCAGCAGCCACGGACAGGGAGGTTACGAGCAGTACTTC. Encoded protein: CASSHGQGGYEQYF.

This clonotype turned up a few times. The CDR3 DNA reads as TGTGCCAGCAGCCCGACAGGGGTCGGCTACACCTTC. Amino acids: CASSPTGVGYTF. The genes are TRBV7-9 and TRBJ1-2; 8 bases agree with TRBD1. Trimming at V came to 5 bases and at J to 8 bases, leaving 4 bases not matched to a gene. The CDR3 contains 12 residues. CDR1 is SEHNR and CDR2 is FQNEAQ in the germline V gene (reference sequence).

DNA of the CDR3: TGTGCCAGCACCGGGACTAGCAGCTACGAGCAGTACTTC. It specifies CASTGTSSYEQYF. The gene calls are TRBV6-1 and TRBJ2-7; 9 nucleotides align to TRBD2. V shed 7 bases, J shed 3 bases, and the junction held 4 bases outside the gene matches. CDR3 length: 13 residues. CDR1 MNHNS and CDR2 SASEGT come from the germline V gene.

This clonotype was observed many times. CDR3 nucleotides: TGTGCCAGCAGCCCACCGTGGGGGGGCACTGAAGCTTTCTTT. It translates to CASSPPWGGTEAFF. This chain joins TRBV3-1 and TRBJ1-1; TRBD1 might be the D (5 bases). Germline V gene data show CDR1 as LGHDT and CDR2 as YNNKEL (reference sequence). The CDR3 is 14 residues long. The germline V and J ends were trimmed by 4 bases and 4 bases, with 13 bases remaining between them.

This clonotype was found many times. At one boundary the junction diverges from the germline segment, which might be a read error. V usage is TRBV5-1 and J usage is TRBJ2-2; 7 bases match TRBD1. The CDR3 runs 15 residues. Germline CDR1 reads SGHRS; CDR2 reads YFSETQ. The DNA for the CDR3 is TGTGCCAGCAGCTTAGGGACAGCGAACACCGGGGAGCTGTTTTTT. It codes for CASSLGTANTGELFF.

This clonotype has more than one count but fewer than ten. This chain joins TRBV20-1 and TRBJ2-1, with 9 bases matching TRBD2. V lost 0 bases, J lost 7 bases, and 4 bases stayed unmatched. The length of the CDR3 is 14 residues. The germline V gene has CDR1 DFQATT and CDR2 SNEGSKA (reference sequence). CDR3 protein: CSARDSGRGNEQFF. CDR3 bases: TGCAGTGCTAGAGATAGCGGGAGAGGGAATGAGCAGTTCTTC.

This clonotype has only a few counts. This chain connects TRBV2 to TRBJ2-1, with 9 bases identical to TRBD2. V shed 7 bases, J shed 3 bases, and the junction held 16 bases outside the gene matches. Germline lookup yields CDR1 SNHLY and CDR2 FYNNEI. CDR3 length equals 18 residues. The CDR3 sequence: CASKGFLAGIRLYNEQFF. CDR3 DNA sequence: TGTGCCAGCAAAGGGTTTCTAGCGGGAATACGGCTCTACAATGAGCAGTTCTTC. Drawing the rest from reference TRBV2 and TRBJ2-1, the complete variable domain is EPEVTQTPSHQVTQMGQEVILRCVPISNHLYFYWYRQILGQKVEFLVSFYNNEISEKSEIFDDQFSVERPDGSNFTLKIRSTKLEDSAMYFCASKGFLAGIRLYNEQFFGPGTRLTVL.

This clonotype came up a few times. The rearrangement links TRBV5-4 to TRBJ2-1; TRBD2 matches 8 bases. Germline trimming cut 0 bases from V and 3 bases from J; bases unmatched to any gene: 5. The germline CDR1 and CDR2 sequences are SGHNT and YYREEE (reference sequence). The CDR3 has 16 residues. The CDR3 loop reads CASSLELADNYNEQFF. CDR3 in DNA: TGTGCCAGCAGCTTGGAACTAGCGGACAACTACAATGAGCAGTTCTTC.

The chain combines TRBV5-4 with TRBJ2-7, with D possibly matching TRBD2 (6 bases). Germline V CDR1 and CDR2: SGHNT, YYREEE (reference sequence). Trimming pared 4 bases from V and 2 bases from J, leaving 19 bases between. The CDR3 runs to 16 residues. CDR3 DNA: TGTGCCAGCAGCCCCTTGCCGCAGGGAGGTGCCTACGAGCAGTACTTC. Translated: CASSPLPQGGAYEQYF.

This clonotype was counted ten times or more. This chain uses TRBV7-9 with TRBJ2-3; D possibly corresponds to TRBD2 (5 bases). This CDR3 contains 12 residues. Trimming shortened V by 2 bases and J by 5 bases, and 5 bases separated the two germline ends. Germline assignment: CDR1 SEHNR and CDR2 FQNEAQ (reference sequence). The CDR3, as DNA: TGTGCCAGCAGCTTAACTAGAGATACGCAGTATTTT. Translated: CASSLTRDTQYF.

This clonotype has at least ten counts. The J gene is TRBJ2-1, the V gene TRBV6-1, with 8 bases that match TRBD2. With V trimmed by 7 bases and J by 8 bases, 4 bases remained unmatched. Germline values: CDR1 MNHNS, CDR2 SASEGT. This CDR3 has 12 amino acids. CDR3 amino acids: CASKGAGDEQFF. The CDR3 nucleotides are TGTGCCAGCAAAGGAGCGGGAGATGAGCAGTTCTTC.

As for this clonotype: Since a much larger clone is just one base distant, this may be a read error. The chain uses TRBV5-1 and TRBJ2-1; TRBD2 might be the D (6 bases). The CDR3 contains 15 residues. The germline gives CDR1 SGHRS, CDR2 YFSETQ. CDR3 coding DNA: TGCGCCAGCAGCCGGGACTTCAGCTCCTACAATGAGCGGTTCTTC. Encoded protein: CASSRDFSSYNERFF.